Listed here are 30 T cell receptor beta chains from one sample, sequenced in a study of Tregs in tolerant kidney transplant recipients. Profiling relied on immunoSEQ multiplex PCR, and the TCRdb table lists in-frame clones only, not all of them. The table lists approximately 260,000 clones, 80% to 85% of them singletons. Sample: CD4+ T cells from blood. The receptors stem from a human donor in good health.

Only a few counts were recorded for this clone. The V and J genes are TRBV25-1 and TRBJ1-1; D is unresolved. Germline CDR1 MGHDK, CDR2 SYGVNS. The CDR3 covers 14 residues. V gave up 4 bases and J gave up 0 bases, with 9 bases separating them. The CDR3 region is CASSVPGLNTEAFF. The CDR3 region has the DNA TGTGCCAGCAGTGTTCCGGGCCTGAACACTGAAGCTTTCTTT.

The chain employs TRBV7-6 and TRBJ2-2, with TRBD1 matching over 8 bases. Germline V gene lookup returns CDR1 SGHVS and CDR2 FNYEAQ. The CDR3 length is 14 residues. V lost 5 bases and J lost 5; bases outside the gene matches: 4. CDR3 amino acids: CASSPQGVTGELFF. The CDR3 DNA reads as TGTGCCAGCAGCCCACAGGGGGTAACCGGGGAGCTGTTTTTT.

V usage is TRBV7-2 and J usage is TRBJ2-7, with TRBD2 matching over 7 bases. The germline CDR1 and CDR2 sequences are SGHTA and FQGNSA. The CDR3 is 18 amino acids. Trimming cost V 2 bases and J 5 bases; bases outside gene matches: 18. The CDR3 DNA follows: TGTGCCAGCAGCTTACAGGGTCTTTTAGGCGGGGGACTCAACGAGCAGTACTTC. It translates to CASSLQGLLGGGLNEQYF.

The chain employs TRBV11-2 and TRBJ2-4; no clear D gene. The germline V and J ends were trimmed by 4 bases and 0 bases, with 4 bases remaining between them. The CDR3 consists of 13 residues. Germline CDR1 reads SGHAT; CDR2 reads FQNNGV. The CDR3 DNA sequence: TGTGCCAGCAGCTCAGTAGCCAAAAACATTCAGTACTTC. Translated: CASSSVAKNIQYF.

The CDR3 DNA sequence: TGTGCCAGCAGTGGGGAAATTAGGGGGCACCTATACGAGCAGTACTTC. It specifies CASSGEIRGHLYEQYF. The V gene is TRBV2, the J gene TRBJ2-7; TRBD1 matches at 7 bases. The CDR3 spans 16 residues. Germline CDR1 and CDR2: SNHLY and FYNNEI. V was pared by 4 bases and J by 4 bases, with 13 bases of the junction left unmatched.

The V gene is TRBV6-5, the J gene TRBJ1-2; TRBD1 might be the D (6 bases). The CDR3 extends over 16 amino acids. V was cut by 2 bases and J by 2 bases, with 15 bases left in between. Germline CDR1 and CDR2: MNHEY and SVGAGI. The CDR3 region is CASSYVRTAQNYGYTF. CDR3 bases: TGTGCCAGCAGTTACGTGAGGACAGCCCAGAACTATGGCTACACCTTC.

The chain combines TRBV6-5 with TRBJ2-5; D is possibly TRBD2 (5 bases). Germline assignment: CDR1 MNHEY and CDR2 SVGAGI. This CDR3 comprises 14 residues. Trimming took off 2 bases at V and 5 bases at J, with 12 bases between the two ends. The chain's CDR3 is CASSYPHGGETQYF. Here the CDR3 DNA reads TGTGCCAGCAGTTACCCCCACGGCGGGGAGACCCAGTACTTC.

The chain joins TRBV15 to TRBJ1-2; unclear D gene. V was clipped by 3 bases and J by 3 bases, with 11 bases between them. The germline CDR1 and CDR2 sequences are LNHNV and YYDKDF (reference sequence). This CDR3 spans 14 amino acids. The CDR3 loop is CATSSLLRDYGYTF. In nucleotides, the CDR3 is TGTGCCACCAGCAGCCTCTTACGGGACTATGGCTACACCTTC.

The CDR3 coding sequence is TGTGCCAGCAGCCCAGCATGGGGCGGGGGGGCCGCAGATACGCAGTATTTT. Protein sequence: CASSPAWGGGAADTQYF. This chain connects TRBV9 to TRBJ2-3; 9 bases match TRBD2. V was clipped by 4 bases and J by 4 bases; unmatched bases: 13. Germline V gene lookup returns CDR1 SGDLS and CDR2 YYNGEE. This CDR3 has 17 residues.

The J gene is TRBJ2-7, the V gene TRBV30; D ambiguous. CDR1 is GTSNPN, CDR2 SVGIG, per germline (reference sequence). V was clipped by 2 bases and J by 4 bases, with 15 bases between them. The CDR3 extends over 14 amino acids. The CDR3 DNA is TGTGCCTGGAGTCCTTTTTGGCGGCGATACGAGCAGTACTTC. This codes for CAWSPFWRRYEQYF.

This chain joins TRBV27 and TRBJ2-1; no clear D. CDR1 and CDR2 (germline): MNHEY, SMNVEV (reference sequence). V lost 6 bases to trimming and J lost 5 bases, with 14 bases between them. The CDR3 spans 14 residues. Written as DNA, the CDR3 is TGTGCCAGCAGGTCAGGCCAGTTTAACAATGAGCAGTTCTTC. It encodes CASRSGQFNNEQFF.

This rearrangement joins TRBV6-1 to TRBJ2-7; D is perhaps TRBD1 (6 bases). The J call may not be correct, given that the DNA end is closer to TRBJ2-5. This CDR3 region has 14 residues. CDR1 and CDR2 (germline): MNHNS, SASEGT. CDR3 amino acids: CASYPGTTQETQYF. DNA of the CDR3: TGTGCCAGCTACCCTGGGACAACCCAAGAGACCCAGTACTTC.

This chain joins TRBV27 and TRBJ1-1; TRBD1 aligns across 8 bases. V trimming: 5 bases; J trimming: 0 bases; junction bases outside the gene matches: 5. Germline V lookup: CDR1 MNHEY, CDR2 SMNVEV (reference sequence). This CDR3 is built from 15 residues. The CDR3 DNA reads TGTGCCAGCAGTACCCCGACAGGGGTGAACACTGAAGCTTTCTTT. It is translated as CASSTPTGVNTEAFF.

This sequence joins TRBV5-1 and TRBJ2-1, with 8 bases matching TRBD2. The V segment lost 0 bases and the J segment 9 bases; nucleotides outside the gene matches: 8. CDR1 SGHRS and CDR2 YFSETQ come from the germline V gene. The CDR3 sequence is 15 residues long. The chain's CDR3 is CASSLAGLVGSEQFF. CDR3 DNA: TGCGCCAGCAGCTTGGCGGGACTAGTAGGTAGTGAGCAGTTCTTC.

This clone was observed a few times. The CDR3 bases are TGTGCCAGCAGCCGGAACCTGTACGGGGGCACTAATGAAAAACTGTTTTTT. Its protein product is CASSRNLYGGTNEKLFF. The chain combines TRBV5-5 with TRBJ1-4; D possibly corresponds to TRBD1 (6 bases). V was clipped by 4 bases and J by 2 bases, with 18 bases between them. Germline lookup yields CDR1 SGHKS and CDR2 YYEKEE (reference sequence). The length of the CDR3 is 17 residues.

The chain has TRBV19 and TRBJ1-6; D may be TRBD1 (5 bases). V was pared by 3 bases and J by 6 bases, with 12 bases between. The CDR3 is made up of 15 amino acids. The V gene's germline CDR1 is LNHDA and CDR2 SQIVND (reference sequence). CDR3 loop: CASSITSRGNSPLHF. The CDR3 DNA reads TGTGCCAGTAGTATCACCTCGAGGGGTAATTCACCCCTCCACTTT.

The chain uses TRBV2 and TRBJ2-7; no reliable D call. V dropped 6 bases and J dropped 7 bases, with 25 bases sitting between them. CDR3 length: 16 residues. Germline values: CDR1 SNHLY, CDR2 FYNNEI. Here the CDR3 reads CASRRDGRMVTKEQYF. The CDR3 bases are TGTGCCAGCAGAAGAGATGGACGGATGGTTACGAAGGAGCAGTACTTC.

The genes are TRBV11-2 and TRBJ2-3, with 10 bases fitting TRBD2. J gave up 6 bases and V 3 bases, and 3 bases lay outside the gene matches. The CDR3 extends over 14 amino acids. Germline V gives CDR1 SGHAT, CDR2 FQNNGV. The CDR3 DNA sequence: TGTGCCAGCAGCTTGCTAGCGGGAGCTGATACGCAGTATTTT. This gives the protein CASSLLAGADTQYF.

The CDR3 DNA follows: TGTGCCAGCACTCCCGGACAGGGAAAGGGAGAGCAGTACTTC. This codes for CASTPGQGKGEQYF. The chain links TRBV19 to TRBJ2-7, with 8 bases identical to TRBD1. V gave up 9 bases and J gave up 7 bases; unmatched junction bases: 14. Per the germline V gene, CDR1 is LNHDA and CDR2 is SQIVND (reference sequence). This CDR3 is 14 amino acids long.

The rearrangement joins TRBV6-1 to TRBJ2-1; 7 bases are shared with TRBD2. V shed 6 bases and J 4 bases; nucleotides not matched to a gene: 9. From germline, CDR1 is MNHNS and CDR2 SASEGT. The CDR3 consists of 15 residues. CDR3 in DNA: TGTGCCAGCAGGATAACAGCGGGAACATACAATGAGCAGTTCTTC. As protein: CASRITAGTYNEQFF.

The chain links TRBV5-8 to TRBJ2-1; no clear D gene. CDR3 length: 15 residues. Germline values: CDR1 SGHTS, CDR2 YDEGEE. Deletions cut 0 bases from V and 0 bases from J, with 7 bases between. The CDR3 DNA reads TGTGCCAGCAGCTTGGGGATGAGCTCCTACAATGAGCAGTTCTTC. Translating it yields CASSLGMSSYNEQFF.

This chain joins TRBV7-2 and TRBJ1-4, with D uncertain. V lost 3 bases and J lost 2, with 13 bases in between. The V gene's germline CDR1 is SGHTA and CDR2 FQGNSA. CDR3 length equals 16 residues. This chain's CDR3 is CASSLGPPGTNEKLFF. The CDR3 bases are TGTGCCAGCAGCTTGGGCCCTCCGGGGACTAATGAAAAACTGTTTTTT.

This sequence joins TRBV28 and TRBJ2-5; D gene ambiguous. The V end lost 1 base, the J end lost 2 bases, and 8 bases lay between the germline ends. CDR3 length equals 14 residues. The germline V gene has CDR1 MDHEN and CDR2 SYDVKM. The CDR3 spells CASSLSVGQETQYF. The CDR3 bases are TGTGCCAGCAGTTTATCGGTGGGGCAAGAGACCCAGTACTTC. Together with reference TRBV28 and TRBJ2-5, the CDR3 gives the full variable domain: DVKVTQSSRYLVKRTGEKVFLECVQDMDHENMFWYRQDPGLGLRLIYFSYDVKMKEKGDIPEGYSVSREKKERFSLILESASTNQTSMYLCASSLSVGQETQYFGPGTRLLVL.

The V call is TRBV18, the J call TRBJ2-5, with 7 nucleotides matching TRBD1. Germline CDR1 and CDR2: KGHSH and LQKENI. V dropped 0 bases and J dropped 3; count of bases not matched to a gene: 16. CDR3 size: 19 residues. CDR3 in DNA: TGTGCCAGCTCACCACCTTCCACGTTCCTCGGACAGGAGGAAGAGACCCAGTACTTC. Protein product: CASSPPSTFLGQEEETQYF.

This rearrangement joins TRBV19 to TRBJ2-3; 9 bases are a match to TRBD1. V gave up 2 bases and J gave up 5 bases; unmatched junction bases: 2. The CDR3 totals 14 residues. Germline lookup yields CDR1 LNHDA and CDR2 SQIVND (reference sequence). The CDR3 sequence is CASSIQTGGDTQYF. The CDR3 bases are TGTGCCAGTAGTATACAGACAGGGGGAGATACGCAGTATTTT.

This sequence joins TRBV6-1 and TRBJ1-4; possibly TRBD1 for D (5 bases). Germline CDR1 reads MNHNS; CDR2 reads SASEGT. The V end lost 7 bases, the J end lost 4 bases, and 13 bases lay between the germline ends. The CDR3 has 14 amino acids. The DNA of the CDR3 is TGTGCCAGCACCGGTCAGGGACTTAATGAAAAACTGTTTTTT. It encodes CASTGQGLNEKLFF.

This chain links TRBV7-2 with TRBJ2-7; 9 bases agree with TRBD2. CDR3 size: 17 residues. The germline gives CDR1 SGHTA, CDR2 FQGNSA. J was trimmed by 7 bases and V by 1 base; bases with no gene match: 14. CDR3 bases: TGTGCCAGCAGCTTAGGGGGGACTAGCCCCTCGACGGGTGAGCAGTACTTC. It translates to CASSLGGTSPSTGEQYF.

The V gene is TRBV6-5, the J gene TRBJ1-2, with D tentatively TRBD1 (5 bases). Between the trimmed V and J ends, which lost 6 bases and 2 bases, there was a span of 10 bases. This CDR3 has 13 amino acids. Germline values: CDR1 MNHEY, CDR2 SVGAGI. This chain's CDR3 is CASRVTDNYGYTF. CDR3 bases: TGTGCCAGCAGAGTGACAGACAACTATGGCTACACCTTC.

The chain uses TRBV27 and TRBJ2-1; no definite D call. The CDR3 length is 13 residues. Trimming took 3 bases from V and 4 from J, leaving 7 bases between them. CDR1 and CDR2 from the germline V gene are MNHEY and SMNVEV (reference sequence). The CDR3 bases are TGTGCCAGCAGTTTCGGATATTACAATGAGCAGTTCTTC. It yields the protein CASSFGYYNEQFF.

J is TRBJ1-2 and V is TRBV30, with TRBD1 as a possible D gene (5 bases). V lost 3 bases, J lost 4 bases, and 15 bases lay in between. This CDR3 contains 14 residues. Germline lookup yields CDR1 GTSNPN and CDR2 SVGIG (reference sequence). In nucleotides, the CDR3 is TGTGCCTGGAGCGCCCCGGGACGGCTCTATGGCTACACCTTC. Protein product: CAWSAPGRLYGYTF. The full variable domain, in which reference TRBV30 and TRBJ1-2 provide the parts outside the CDR3, is SQTIHQWPATLVQPVGSPLSLECTVEGTSNPNLYWYRQAAGRGLQLLFYSVGIGQISSEVPQNLSASRPQDRQFILSSKKLLLSDSGFYLCAWSAPGRLYGYTFGSGTRLTVV.